These 5 T cell receptor delta chains came from one sample sequenced in a study of gamma-delta chains in newborns, infants, children. TCRdb redid the clone calls on the reads with CATT. Of a few thousand delta-chain clones listed, approximately 3% were seen once; the top ten hold 15%. Sequencing used blood. The receptor set was obtained from a child who was a newborn, infant or young child, either healthy, febrile or measles-vaccinated (not recorded which).

This clone was detected a few times. A much larger clone differs from this one at a single base, so this may be a read error. Within the sample, other DNA sequences also encode this same CDR3. V usage is TRDV1 and J usage is TRDJ2, with D possibly TRDD3 on 6 matching bases. CDR1 and CDR2 (germline): TSWWSYY, QGS. This CDR3 contains 12 residues. CDR3 loop: CALGGLTAQLFF. The CDR3 DNA is TGTGCTCTCGGGGGATTGACAGCACAACTCTTCTTT.

There are a few counts of this clone. This may be a read error, as it is one base from a much larger clone. This CDR3 is also generated by other DNA sequences in the sample. V usage is TRDV2 and J usage is TRDJ2; TRDD3 agrees at 8 bases. CDR3 length: 16 amino acids. The V and J ends lost 1 base and 11 bases, in that order; junction bases with no gene match: 14. In germline, CDR1 is GEAIGNYY, CDR2 EKD. CDR3 region: CACDTGGIRVTAQLFF. As DNA, the CDR3 is TGTGCCTGTGACACGGGAGGGATACGCGTGACGGCCCAACTCTTCTTT.

This clone was seen a few times. TCRdb's protein for this DNA is that of a much larger clone and differs from the translation at residue 11, likely a read error; the protein shown is the DNA translation. V and J are TRDV2 and TRDJ2; 8 bases fit TRDD3. The junction had 12 bases not matched to a gene; V was cut back by 3 bases and J by 1 base. CDR1 is GEAIGNYY and CDR2 is EKD in the germline V gene. CDR3 size: 18 residues. CDR3 residues: CACDPRYWGSVLTAQLFF. The CDR3 DNA reads TGTGCCTGTGACCCTCGGTACTGGGGGTCAGTTTTGACAGCACAACTCTTCTTT.

This clone was seen a handful of times. Since a far larger clone is one base different, this is likely a read error. This sample includes further DNA sequences coding for the same CDR3. J is TRDJ3 and V is TRDV2, with 12 bases aligning to TRDD3. Looked up from germline, CDR1 is GEAIGNYY and CDR2 is EKD. CDR3 length: 18 amino acids. In DNA, the CDR3 is TGTGCCTGTGACCGTACTGGGGGATACTCCTGGGACACCCGGCAGATGTTTTTC. Residues: CACDRTGGYSWDTRQMFF.

With respect to this clone: With only one base between it and a far larger clone, this is likely a read error. The same CDR3 arises from other DNA sequences in this sample as well. The V gene is TRDV2, the J gene TRDJ3, with 12 bases that match TRDD3. The V gene's germline CDR1 is GEAIGNYY and CDR2 EKD. The CDR3 totals 17 residues. CDR3 bases: TGTGCCTGTGACGTACTGGGGGATACCTGGGACACCCGGCAGATGTTTTTC. Translation gives CACDVLGDTWDTRQMFF.